This T cell receptor (beta chain) was sequenced in a study of immune evolution from preneoplasia to lung adenocarcinoma (TCRdb year 2021). Study-level background: HLA loss of heterozygosity was seen in about 7.6%, 15% and 36% of AIS, MIA and ADC lesions, and in no AAH lesions. According to the study, about 110 samples went through TCR sequencing. In total, the cohort included 53 patients with pulmonary nodules, all of whom underwent surgical resection. Resected precursor lesions (AAH, AIS, MIA) and invasive adenocarcinomas were compared against paired morphologically normal lung tissue. POLYSOLVER was used to infer class I HLA alleles from exome data, and LOHHLA was used to detect allele-specific HLA loss. Sample size was determined by specimen availability and not by a prior power calculation. The study combined immune gene expression, TCR sequencing and multiplex immunofluorescence to profile immune contexture across lung adenocarcinoma precursors and invasive adenocarcinoma. A total of roughly 46 patients contributed TCR sequencing data. The immune data were integrated with whole exome sequencing and methylation data from the same cohort of nodules. Study-level results and caveats: All patients were from Japan and China, so applicability to Western populations was uncertain. The findings reflected association rather than direct causation, and larger cohorts with long-term follow-up and longitudinal biopsies were considered necessary. The highest top T cell clone frequencies were observed in normal lung, and a progressive decrease in top T cell clone frequencies appeared to occur from AAH through AIS, MIA and invasive adenocarcinoma. T cell clonality was highest in KRAS-mutant nodules compared with EGFR-mutant or double wild-type lesions. Clonality was highest in normal lung, while later-stage lesions appeared to show lower clonality but higher T cell density and diversity.

Between the mid-2010s and the late 2010s, the patients underwent resection in either Japan or China. Two lung cancer pathologists independently confirmed the histologic diagnosis of each case on H&E slides. Premalignant or tumor cells were enriched for nucleic acid extraction by macro-dissection performed after pathologic assessment. FFPE tissue was used for DNA isolation with the AllPrep DNA/RNA FFPE Kit. Inclusive of the bounding cysteine and phenylalanine, the CDR3 is 13 residues long. Just the 39-base CDR3 DNA is kept, in frame starting at base 1. Germline trimming: 5 bases from V, 6 bases from J; junction bases outside gene matches: 0. CDR1 and CDR2, looked up from the germline V gene (reference sequence), are MNHEY and SMNVEV. This clone was detected a few times. Its antigen specificity is not known. Base quality data are lacking; no much larger clone is found one base away. TCR beta CDR3 regions were sequenced from DNA using the immunoSEQ hsTCRbeta Kit. From the authors' description of their analysis: The ImmunoSEQ Analyzer was used to analyse the TCR sequencing data. T cell clonality was defined as 1 minus Pielou's evenness, as computed on productive rearrangements. To measure T cell diversity, the inverse Simpson index was applied to productive templates. T cell density was TCR beta template counts normalized to usable DNA, estimated by amplifying and sequencing housekeeping genes. Two-sided Kruskal-Wallis tests were used to compare TCR metrics between histologic stages. TCRdb took over this immuneACCESS table, retaining in-frame rearrangements with V and J assigned. Such tables are incomplete; in checked studies, under half of the missing clones stem from an unresolved V gene, and the remainder is unexplained. For V, J and clone size, that table is used; D and trimming come from the DNA. This sample has 8,000 to 8,500 clones in its table, and just under 85% of those were observed once. 2% to 2.5% of the sample is taken by the ten largest.

The clonotype originates from a person aged 50 to 70 with lung adenocarcinoma. Rearrangement joined TRBV27 to TRBJ1-5; 11 bases in the junction line up with TRBD1. Input material: FFPE invasive lung adenocarcinoma tissue. The intended sense of this specimen's cell subset or site label: frankly invasive lung adenocarcinoma (ADC). The DNA is as follows: TGTGCCAGCAGTGGGACAGGGGGTCAGCCCCAGCATTTT. Its translation is CASSGTGGQPQHF.